A selection of T cell receptor beta chains follows, all from one sample in a study of OX40 agonist ivuxolimab in advanced cancers. Only in-frame clones appear in the TCRdb table, and some are missing; sequencing was by immunoSEQ multiplex PCR. The sample comprises 20,000 or so clones, roughly 80% of which are singletons, and about 23% rests with the top ten. Source: CD4+ or CD8+ T cells sorted from blood, taken in a trial of the OX40 agonist ivuxolimab. These receptors came from an adult with an advanced solid tumor such as melanoma, head and neck, liver or kidney cancer. Both conserved end residues are part of each CDR3. The D gene is left open where the match is weak.

len,d_gene,v_gene,CDR3aa
12,.,TRBV9,CASSGGSGELFF
19,TRBD2,TRBV7-2,CASSHPRGSGGPITYEQYF
15,TRBD1,TRBV6-4,CASSEKQGGYTEAFF
13,.,TRBV10-2,CASEEGLAYEQYF
12,TRBD1,TRBV2,CARRQGSYEQYF
14,.,TRBV5-4,CASSRRQEGYEQYF
20,TRBD2,TRBV11-3,CASSPEEWASGRAGAGELFF
12,.,TRBV5-6,CASSGLPTGQYF
13,.,TRBV6-6,CASFRQQLDTQYF
17,TRBD2,TRBV2,CASSDHLTSGVGETQYF
16,TRBD2,TRBV30,CAWDGLADSSYNEQFF
14,TRBD1,TRBV9,CASSPGQGFYGYTF
16,TRBD1,TRBV28,CASSGIGTAYTGELFF
15,.,TRBV2,CASSDPSLAKNIQYF
16,.,TRBV5-1,CASSLSGGTEYYEQYF
15,.,TRBV7-3,CASSFFAGSFYEQCF
15,.,TRBV27,CASSFLGQGSTEAFF
14,TRBD1,TRBV10-3,CATLWGDRPNGAFF
19,TRBD2,TRBV4-3,CASSQDPSGGLSFTDTQYF
13,.,TRBV29-1,CSVEYGGRYEQYF
18,.,TRBV7-2,CASSLLIFGGDRTDTQYF
15,TRBD1,TRBV5-8,CASSSGTGPFYEQYF
15,.,TRBV5-6,CASSLAPGDYNEQFF
17,.,TRBV5-4,CASSLPNEGVGRDTQYF
15,.,TRBV4-1,CASSLHIGRTYEQYF
14,.,TRBV10-3,CAISETDPYQPQHF
15,.,TRBV6-1,CASIDSQGTGEKLFF
15,TRBD1,TRBV9,CASTFRDRVTDTQYF
15,.,TRBV30,CAWSVNSFSNQPQHF
15,TRBD1,TRBV5-4,CASSFQGGIDTEAFF
13,TRBD1,TRBV7-8,CASSPGGNQPQHF
12,.,TRBV7-9,CASSPIRYEQYF
12,.,TRBV2,CASKGEWEKLFF
13,.,TRBV28,CASSLTAWDTQYF
12,.,TRBV28,CASSLSYYEQYF
14,TRBD1,TRBV10-3,CAISETGGPSEQYF
15,.,TRBV4-3,CASSQARAGVDEQYF
16,TRBD1,TRBV7-9,CASSLETGAIYNEQFF
16,TRBD2,TRBV7-9,CASSRPQAGVANEQFF
14,.,TRBV7-9,CAIGSRGFPNGYTF
12,TRBD1,TRBV7-3,CASSETGYEQYF
16,.,TRBV7-2,CASSLAGTPGKMGYTF